This T cell receptor (beta chain) was identified during a study of cytomegalovirus exposure and HLA in healthy donors. This CDR3 region has 15 residues. Looked up from germline, CDR1 is LNHDA and CDR2 is SQIVND (reference sequence). The V gene end was trimmed by 4 bases and the J gene end by 5 bases; junction bases not matched to a gene: 7. Primers included in the PCR were 60 Vbeta and 13 Jbeta primers. TCRdb's table, derived via immunoSEQ multiplex PCR, lists solely in-frame clones and lacks some. The table shows roughly 150,000 clones, with around 70% occurring only once. The sequence was collected from a woman in her sixties in good health and CMV-seropositive. V usage is TRBV19 and J usage is TRBJ2-2; 7 nucleotides agree with TRBD2. Sequenced material: PBMCs. CDR3 residues: CASSKRASGTGELFF. The CDR3, as DNA: TGTGCCAGTAGTAAACGGGCTAGCGGAACCGGGGAGCTGTTTTTT.